Listed below are T cell receptor beta chains from one sample, sequenced in a study of chemoradiotherapy in HPV16-positive cancers. Clones were read by immunoSEQ multiplex PCR, and TCRdb kept only the in-frame ones, dropping some. Of around 8,100 clones in the sample, roughly nine tenths are singletons; the top ten hold 14% to 15%. This specimen was blood, taken from a patient who underwent chemoradiotherapy. The receptor set was obtained from a human donor with HPV-associated anogenital cancer. Both conserved end residues are part of each CDR3. The D gene is left open where the match is weak. Clone size, where shown, is once, few, many, or a class for clones that have expanded.

clone_size: few; d_call: NA; v_call: TRBV6-6; j_call: TRBJ2-1; cdr3_aa: CASSYRLNNEQFF
clone_size: NA; d_call: NA; v_call: TRBV6-6; j_call: TRBJ2-7; cdr3_aa: CASSYTRGEQYF
clone_size: NA; d_call: NA; v_call: TRBV11-3; j_call: TRBJ2-1; cdr3_aa: CASSRERGEQFF
clone_size: NA; d_call: NA; v_call: TRBV2; j_call: TRBJ1-1; cdr3_aa: CASSEVNTEAFF
clone_size: NA; d_call: NA; v_call: TRBV30; j_call: TRBJ1-1; cdr3_aa: CAWSVIGNTEAFF
clone_size: NA; d_call: NA; v_call: TRBV6-5; j_call: TRBJ1-3; cdr3_aa: CASSYSGGNTIYF
clone_size: NA; d_call: TRBD2; v_call: TRBV9; j_call: TRBJ2-1; cdr3_aa: CASSPYSGGAYNEQFF
clone_size: NA; d_call: NA; v_call: TRBV6-5; j_call: TRBJ1-1; cdr3_aa: CASSYSRGTEAFF
clone_size: NA; d_call: NA; v_call: TRBV6-5; j_call: TRBJ1-1; cdr3_aa: CASSSLDLNTEAFF
clone_size: few; d_call: NA; v_call: TRBV21-1; j_call: TRBJ1-5; cdr3_aa: CASSKNGTGGNQPQHF
clone_size: NA; d_call: NA; v_call: TRBV9; j_call: TRBJ1-3; cdr3_aa: CASSNYSPGNTIYF
clone_size: NA; d_call: NA; v_call: TRBV2; j_call: TRBJ2-7; cdr3_aa: CASSVEGHYEQYF